This section outlines one T cell receptor (beta chain) sequence together with its context. Its antigen is currently unknown. Germline CDR1 reads SGHRS; CDR2 reads YFSETQ. V shed 2 bases, J shed 0 bases, and the junction held 2 bases outside the gene matches. This CDR3 contains 14 residues. The data are from a study of identical twins. General study points: In beta out-of-frame sequences, the excess sharing between twins was weaker.

TCRdb analysed the 5' RACE reads with MiXCR anew, one entry per CDR3 protein. The sample lists 350,000 to 600,000 distinct CDR3 sequences, approximately 15% occurring once. This same sample was also taken into another study, of yellow fever vaccine responses in identical twins.

This clonotype was sampled from a woman younger than 35 in good health. Sequencing was done on a sample of CD4+ T cells sorted from blood. This chain joins TRBV5-1 and TRBJ2-7; 7 nucleotides align to TRBD1. The CDR3 DNA is TGCGCCAGCAGCTTACAGGGGCCCTCCTACGAGCAGTACTTC. The encoded protein is CASSLQGPSYEQYF. Full variable domain (remainder filled in from reference TRBV5-1 and TRBJ2-7): KAGVTQTPRYLIKTRGQQVTLSCSPISGHRSVSWYQQTPGQGLQFLFEYFSETQRNKGNFPGRFSGRQFSNSRSEMNVSTLELGDSALYLCASSLQGPSYEQYFGPGTRLTVT.